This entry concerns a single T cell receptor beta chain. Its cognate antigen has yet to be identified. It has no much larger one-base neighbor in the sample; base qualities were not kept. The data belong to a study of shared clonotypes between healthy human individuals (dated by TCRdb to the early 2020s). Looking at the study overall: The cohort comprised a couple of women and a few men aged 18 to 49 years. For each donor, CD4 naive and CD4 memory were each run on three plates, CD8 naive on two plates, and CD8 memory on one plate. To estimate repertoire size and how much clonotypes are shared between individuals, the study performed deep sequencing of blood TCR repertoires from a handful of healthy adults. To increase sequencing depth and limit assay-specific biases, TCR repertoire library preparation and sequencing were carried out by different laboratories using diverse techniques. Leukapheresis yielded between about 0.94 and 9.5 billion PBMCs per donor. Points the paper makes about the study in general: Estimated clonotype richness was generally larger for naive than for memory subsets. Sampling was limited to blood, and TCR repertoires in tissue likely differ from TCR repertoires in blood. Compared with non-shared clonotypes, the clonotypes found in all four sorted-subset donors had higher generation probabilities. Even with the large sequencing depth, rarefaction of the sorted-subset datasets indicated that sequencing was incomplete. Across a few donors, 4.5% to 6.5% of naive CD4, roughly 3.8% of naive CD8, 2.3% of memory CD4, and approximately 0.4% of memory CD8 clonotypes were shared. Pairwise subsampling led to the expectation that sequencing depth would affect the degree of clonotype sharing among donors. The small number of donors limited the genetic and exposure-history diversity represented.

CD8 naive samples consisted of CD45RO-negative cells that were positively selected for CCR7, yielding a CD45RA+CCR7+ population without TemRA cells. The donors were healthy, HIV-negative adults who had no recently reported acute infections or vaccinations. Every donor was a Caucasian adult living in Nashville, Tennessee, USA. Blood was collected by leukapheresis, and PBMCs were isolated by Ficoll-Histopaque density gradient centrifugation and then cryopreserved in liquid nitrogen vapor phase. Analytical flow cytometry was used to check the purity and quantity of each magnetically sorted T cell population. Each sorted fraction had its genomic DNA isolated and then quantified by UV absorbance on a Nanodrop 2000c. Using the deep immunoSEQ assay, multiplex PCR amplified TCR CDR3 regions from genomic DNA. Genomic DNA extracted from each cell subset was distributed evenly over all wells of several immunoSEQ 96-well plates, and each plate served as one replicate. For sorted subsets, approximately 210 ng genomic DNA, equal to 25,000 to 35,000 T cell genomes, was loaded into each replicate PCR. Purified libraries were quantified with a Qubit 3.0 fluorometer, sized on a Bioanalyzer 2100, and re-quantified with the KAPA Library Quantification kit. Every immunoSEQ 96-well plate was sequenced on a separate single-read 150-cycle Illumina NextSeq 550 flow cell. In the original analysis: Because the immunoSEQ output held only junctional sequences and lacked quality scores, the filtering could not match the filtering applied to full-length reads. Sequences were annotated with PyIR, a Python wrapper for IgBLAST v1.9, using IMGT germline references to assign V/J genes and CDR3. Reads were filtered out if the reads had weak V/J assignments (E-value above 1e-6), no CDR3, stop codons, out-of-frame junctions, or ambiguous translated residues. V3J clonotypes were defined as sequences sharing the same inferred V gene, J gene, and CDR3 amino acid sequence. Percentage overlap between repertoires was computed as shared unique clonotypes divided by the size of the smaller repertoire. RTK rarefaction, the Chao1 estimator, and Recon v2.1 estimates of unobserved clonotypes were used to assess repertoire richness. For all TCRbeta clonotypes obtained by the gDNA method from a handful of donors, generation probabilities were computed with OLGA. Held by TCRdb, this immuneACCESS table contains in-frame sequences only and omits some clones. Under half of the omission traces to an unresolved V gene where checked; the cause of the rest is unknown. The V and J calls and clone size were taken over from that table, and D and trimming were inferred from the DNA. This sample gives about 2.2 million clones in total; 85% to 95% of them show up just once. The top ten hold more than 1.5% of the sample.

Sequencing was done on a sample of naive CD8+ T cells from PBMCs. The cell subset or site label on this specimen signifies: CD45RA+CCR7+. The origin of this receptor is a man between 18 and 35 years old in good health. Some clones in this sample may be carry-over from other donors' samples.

The CDR3 sequence is CASSPQGWAEAFF. The sequenced DNA: TGTGCCAGCAGCCCACAGGGCTGGGCTGAAGCTTTCTTT. This sequence uses TRBV6-5 and TRBJ1-1; TRBD1 is a possible D gene, resting on 6 matching bases. V gives up 6 bases and J gives up 6 bases, and the segment between their germline ends measures 14 bases. The germline V gene specifies MNHEY as CDR1 and SVGAGI as CDR2. The CDR3 starts with the cysteine, ends with the phenylalanine, and has 13 residues. Left in the record is the CDR3 DNA by itself, 39 bases read in frame from the first base.